Below are 22 T cell receptor beta chains sequenced from a single sample in a study of blood T cell repertoires in COVID-19. TCRdb's copy holds only in-frame clones and misses some; the assay was immunoSEQ multiplex PCR. The table includes roughly 100,000 clones, about 80% detected once. Source material: peripheral blood. These receptors were obtained from a man aged 65-85 years with acute or convalescent COVID-19.

The rearrangement joins TRBV30 to TRBJ1-2, with D possibly TRBD1 on 6 matching bases. V was shortened by 5 bases and J by 8 bases, with 18 bases between the two germline ends. Germline lookup yields CDR1 GTSNPN and CDR2 SVGIG (reference sequence). The CDR3 is made up of 13 amino acids. CDR3 nucleotides: TGTGCCTGGGCTCGAGGGGGATTAAGAGGCTACACCTTC. Its protein is CAWARGGLRGYTF.

The rearrangement links TRBV19 to TRBJ1-5, with D possibly matching TRBD1 (5 bases). Trimming took 2 bases from V and 7 from J, leaving 9 bases between them. The length of the CDR3 is 13 residues. Germline CDR1 and CDR2: LNHDA and SQIVND (reference sequence). The CDR3 DNA follows: TGTGCCAGTAGTATAACAGGAGCGCAGCCCCAGCATTTT. Translated: CASSITGAQPQHF.

The sample holds a few counts of this clone. V and J are TRBV10-3 and TRBJ2-7, with 12 positions matching TRBD1. The V segment lost 0 bases and the J segment 4 bases; nucleotides outside the gene matches: 4. CDR3 size: 16 residues. The germline V gene has CDR1 ENHRY and CDR2 SYGVKD. Here the CDR3 reads CAISESGGQGAYEQYF. The DNA of the CDR3 is TGTGCCATCAGTGAGTCAGGGGGACAGGGGGCATACGAGCAGTACTTC.

The chain recombines TRBV11-2 with TRBJ2-2; D not certain. This CDR3 is 14 amino acids long. V lost 7 bases, J lost 4 bases, and 13 bases lay in between. Germline V CDR1 and CDR2: SGHAT, FQNNGV. The CDR3 is CASTIHPGTGELFF. The CDR3 DNA sequence: TGTGCCAGCACCATACACCCGGGCACCGGGGAGCTGTTTTTT.

In the case of this clone: In this CDR3 the conserved last residue, phenylalanine or tryptophan, is missing, so a read error is likely. It is unclear where the CDR3 begins or ends on the DNA, so no DNA is shown, and the CDR3 is as TCRdb lists it. V and J are TRBV30 and TRBJ1-2. The CDR3 has 11 residues if both end residues are counted. CDR1 and CDR2 (germline): GTSNPN, SVGIG (reference sequence). The CDR3 sequence is CAWSAGNVEVY.

This clone has more than one count but fewer than ten. V gene TRBV18 combines with J gene TRBJ1-5; TRBD1 agrees at 10 bases. The CDR3 runs to 13 residues. In germline, CDR1 is KGHSH, CDR2 LQKENI. V dropped 8 bases and J dropped 5; count of bases not matched to a gene: 3. CDR3 coding DNA: TGTGCCAGCCGGGACAGGGGAGATCAGCCCCAGCATTTT. Its translation: CASRDRGDQPQHF.

V gene TRBV7-3 combines with J gene TRBJ2-1, with D uncertain. The CDR3 extends over 15 amino acids. Germline V lookup: CDR1 SGHTA, CDR2 FQGTGA. V lost 0 bases, J lost 10 bases, and 16 bases lay in between. CDR3: CASSLTSALGREQFF. In nucleotides, the CDR3 is TGTGCCAGCAGCTTAACGTCGGCCCTAGGCCGAGAGCAGTTCTTC.

J is TRBJ1-5 and V is TRBV9; D not resolved. V was pared by 4 bases and J by 4 bases, with 9 bases between. Per the germline V gene, CDR1 is SGDLS and CDR2 is YYNGEE. This CDR3 is built from 13 residues. CDR3 loop: CASSLTPNQPQHF. The CDR3 coding sequence is TGTGCCAGCAGCCTGACACCAAATCAGCCCCAGCATTTT.

This clone turned up a few times. Other DNA sequences in this sample translate to the same CDR3. The rearrangement joins TRBV5-1 to TRBJ2-7; D is perhaps TRBD1 (6 bases). Germline V lookup: CDR1 SGHRS, CDR2 YFSETQ. Trimming left V 3 bases short and J 3 bases short, with 7 bases between. This CDR3 contains 12 residues. This CDR3 reads CASSSQGYEQYF. The CDR3, as DNA: TGCGCCAGCAGCTCACAGGGCTACGAGCAGTACTTC.

The chain couples TRBV14 to TRBJ2-3; a weak D match, TRBD2 (6 bases). The germline gives CDR1 SGHDN, CDR2 FVKESK. The CDR3 sequence is 14 residues long. With 5 bases removed from V and 0 bases from J, the gap between germline ends came to 9 bases. Here the CDR3 DNA reads TGTGCCAGCAGCTATGGGACTAGCACAGATACGCAGTATTTT. Encoded protein: CASSYGTSTDTQYF.

This clone was seen only a few times. J is TRBJ2-1 and V is TRBV7-3, with 12 nucleotides matching TRBD2. This CDR3 is built from 19 residues. Trimming removed 5 bases from V and 0 bases from J; junction bases left unmatched: 11. Germline CDR1 reads SGHTA; CDR2 reads FQGTGA. The CDR3 DNA reads TGTGCCAGCAGCCCTAACGGGCTAGCGGGGGGGAACTCCTACAATGAGCAGTTCTTC. Amino acid sequence: CASSPNGLAGGNSYNEQFF.

This clone was recorded once. The chain combines TRBV11-2 with TRBJ2-7; D not certain. Germline V lookup: CDR1 SGHAT, CDR2 FQNNGV. The CDR3 runs to 14 residues. V was clipped by 0 bases and J by 0 bases, with 6 bases between them. CDR3 bases: TGTGCCAGCAGCTTAGATCGACACTCCTACGAGCAGTACTTC. It is translated as CASSLDRHSYEQYF.

V and J are TRBV6-5 and TRBJ2-5; D unclear. CDR1 and CDR2 from the germline V gene are MNHEY and SVGAGI. The CDR3 has 14 residues. Trimming took 6 bases from V and 3 from J, leaving 14 bases between them. The CDR3: CASRQHTHKETQYF. The DNA of the CDR3 is TGTGCCAGCAGACAACATACACATAAAGAGACCCAGTACTTC.

The rearrangement links TRBV7-6 to TRBJ2-7; 9 bases fit TRBD2. This CDR3 is 18 amino acids long. Germline V gives CDR1 SGHVS, CDR2 FNYEAQ. Trimming at V came to 1 base and at J to 3 bases, leaving 13 bases not matched to a gene. The CDR3 coding sequence is TGTGCCAGCAGCTTAGGTCCGGGACTAGCCCCAAGTAACTACGAGCAGTACTTC. Translating gives CASSLGPGLAPSNYEQYF. Based on the CDR3 plus reference TRBV7-6 and TRBJ2-7, the full variable domain is GAGVSQSPRYKVTKRGQDVALRCDPISGHVSLYWYRQALGQGPEFLTYFNYEAQQDKSGLPNDRFSAERPEGSISTLTIQRTEQRDSAMYRCASSLGPGLAPSNYEQYFGPGTRLTVT.

This chain connects TRBV30 to TRBJ2-7; TRBD2 agrees at 11 bases. Per germline, CDR1 GTSNPN and CDR2 SVGIG (reference sequence). The CDR3 loop spans 13 amino acids. The V segment lost 3 bases and the J segment 4 bases; nucleotides outside the gene matches: 2. CDR3 nucleotides: TGTGCCTGGAGGGGACTAGCGGATTACGAGCAGTACTTC. Protein product: CAWRGLADYEQYF.

The chain is built from TRBV11-2 and TRBJ1-3; TRBD1 is a possible D gene (6 bases). V was cut by 5 bases and J by 0 bases, with 14 bases left in between. The CDR3 runs 16 residues. Per the germline V gene, CDR1 is SGHAT and CDR2 is FQNNGV. In DNA form, the CDR3 reads TGTGCCAGCAGCCCGGGGGGCCTTGGCTCTGGAAACACCATATATTTT. Residues: CASSPGGLGSGNTIYF.

The gene calls are TRBV7-2 and TRBJ2-6, with D possibly being TRBD2 (6 bases). From germline, CDR1 is SGHTA and CDR2 FQGNSA. V lost 0 bases to trimming and J lost 0 bases, with 9 bases between them. This CDR3 has 17 residues. CDR3 DNA: TGTGCCAGCAGCTTAGCGCTGGGGGGCTCTGGGGCCAACGTCCTGACTTTC. Translation gives CASSLALGGSGANVLTF.

This chain links TRBV7-9 with TRBJ2-7; D possibly corresponds to TRBD1 (6 bases). The CDR3 contains 16 residues. Germline V gives CDR1 SEHNR, CDR2 FQNEAQ (reference sequence). V lost 4 bases to trimming and J lost 0 bases, with 16 bases between them. CDR3 DNA: TGTGCCAGCAGCTCGAGGACAGAGAAGAACTCCTACGAGCAGTACTTC. This encodes CASSSRTEKNSYEQYF.

The chain employs TRBV4-1 and TRBJ2-7; 10 bases line up with TRBD1. The germline CDR1 and CDR2 sequences are MGHRA and YSYEKL. The CDR3 extends over 16 amino acids. Trimming took 0 bases from V and 3 from J; bases not matched to a gene: 5. In DNA form, the CDR3 reads TGCGCCAGCAGCCAAGATGGGACAGGGGTCGTCTACGAGCAGTACTTC. Its protein is CASSQDGTGVVYEQYF.

The chain employs TRBV4-2 and TRBJ2-1, with 10 bases aligning to TRBD2. This CDR3 has 16 amino acids. With 0 bases clipped from V and 1 base from J, the junction kept 0 bases outside the gene matches. Germline V gene lookup returns CDR1 LGHNA and CDR2 YNFKEQ. For the CDR3, the DNA is TGTGCCAGCAGCCAAGAGACTAGCGGGTCCTACAATGAGCAGTTCTTC. Its protein is CASSQETSGSYNEQFF.

This clone was picked up one time. The rearrangement joins TRBV19 to TRBJ1-1, with TRBD1 matching 7 bases. This CDR3 is built from 14 residues. Germline-derived CDR1 and CDR2 are LNHDA and SQIVND (reference sequence). Trimming removed 6 bases from V and 1 base from J; junction bases left unmatched: 5. CDR3: CASRSHRGNTEAFF. CDR3 nucleotides: TGTGCCAGTAGGTCACACAGGGGGAACACTGAAGCTTTCTTT.

This clone was recorded only once. This rearrangement joins TRBV6-6 to TRBJ1-5; D uncertain. V lost 2 bases and J lost 4, with 9 bases in between. Germline V gene lookup returns CDR1 MNHNY and CDR2 SVGAGI (reference sequence). This CDR3 is 14 amino acids long. CDR3 region: CASSYHGPNQPQHF. As DNA, the CDR3 is TGTGCCAGCAGTTACCATGGGCCGAATCAGCCCCAGCATTTT.